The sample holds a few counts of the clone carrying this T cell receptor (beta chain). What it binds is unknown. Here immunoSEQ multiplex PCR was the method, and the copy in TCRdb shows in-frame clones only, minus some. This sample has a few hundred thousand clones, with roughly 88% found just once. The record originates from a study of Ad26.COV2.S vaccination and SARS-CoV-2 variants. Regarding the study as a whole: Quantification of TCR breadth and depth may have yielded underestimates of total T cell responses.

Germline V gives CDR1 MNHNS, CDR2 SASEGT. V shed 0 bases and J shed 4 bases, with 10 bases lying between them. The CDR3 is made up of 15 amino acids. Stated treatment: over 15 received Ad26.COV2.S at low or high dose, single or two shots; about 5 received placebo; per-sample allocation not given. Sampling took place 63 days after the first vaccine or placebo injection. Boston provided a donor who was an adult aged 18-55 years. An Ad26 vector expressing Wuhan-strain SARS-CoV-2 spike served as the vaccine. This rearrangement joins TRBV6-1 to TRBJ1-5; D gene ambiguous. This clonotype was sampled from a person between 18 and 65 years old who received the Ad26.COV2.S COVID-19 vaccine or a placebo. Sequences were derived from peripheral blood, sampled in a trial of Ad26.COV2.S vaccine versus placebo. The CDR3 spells CASSEARVVNQPQHF. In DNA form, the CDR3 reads TGTGCCAGCAGTGAAGCGCGAGTCGTAAATCAGCCCCAGCATTTT.